This TCR beta chain originates from a study of human T cells and chemical hapten exposure. Unfractionated whole blood served as the source for total RNA extraction. Germline V lookup: CDR1 SGHTA, CDR2 FQGNSA. This CDR3 is built from 13 residues. V was pared by 1 base and J by 8 bases, with 11 bases between. From the 5' RACE reads, TCRdb called clonotypes with MiXCR, one entry per CDR3 protein. The sample carries about 81,000 distinct CDR3 sequences, approximately 16% recorded once. The gene calls are TRBV7-2 and TRBJ1-2; no definite D call. This clonotype was obtained from a female donor in good health. CDR3 amino acids: CASSLEGRQGYTF. CDR3 DNA sequence: TGTGCCAGCAGCTTAGAAGGCAGACAAGGCTACACCTTC.